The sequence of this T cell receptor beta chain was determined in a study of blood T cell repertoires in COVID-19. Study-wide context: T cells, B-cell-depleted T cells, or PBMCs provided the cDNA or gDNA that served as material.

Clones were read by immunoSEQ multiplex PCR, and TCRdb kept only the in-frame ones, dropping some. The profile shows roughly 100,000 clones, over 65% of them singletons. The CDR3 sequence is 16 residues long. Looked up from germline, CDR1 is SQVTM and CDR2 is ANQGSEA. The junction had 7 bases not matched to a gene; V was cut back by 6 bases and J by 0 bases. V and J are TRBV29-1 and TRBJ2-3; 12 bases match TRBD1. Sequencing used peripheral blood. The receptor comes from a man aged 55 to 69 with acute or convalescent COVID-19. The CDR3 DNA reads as TGCAGCGTGGCGGGACAGGGGGCATATAGCACAGATACGCAGTATTTT. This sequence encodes CSVAGQGAYSTDTQYF.